The next 24 T cell receptor beta chains were all read from a single sample in a study of CD8+ T cells in alopecia areata. Isolated RNA was reverse transcribed into cDNA used as the sequencing template. TCRdb keeps only in-frame clones here, not all; method: immunoSEQ multiplex PCR. The data contain approximately 160,000 clones, less than 80% of them singletons. The sample's treatment: oral pan-JAK inhibitor, 5-10 mg twice daily. Sequenced here: CD4+ T cells sorted from blood, sampled at week 24, from a patient treated with tofacitinib. The receptor set was obtained from a human donor with alopecia areata.

The V and J genes are TRBV9 and TRBJ2-1, with D unclear. CDR1 and CDR2 from the germline V gene are SGDLS and YYNGEE. V lost 4 bases, J lost 10 bases, and 15 bases lay in between. There are 13 residues in the CDR3. The CDR3 DNA reads TGTGCCAGCAGCTCAGGACCCGCTCGGGAGCAGTTCTTC. Translation gives CASSSGPAREQFF. The full variable domain, its missing parts supplied by reference TRBV9 and TRBJ2-1, is DSGVTQTPKHLITATGQRVTLRCSPRSGDLSVYWYQQSLDQGLQFLIQYYNGEERAKGNILERFSAQQFPDLHSELNLSSLELGDSALYFCASSSGPAREQFFGPGTRLTVL.

In DNA form, the CDR3 reads TGTGCCTGGACCGCAAGACACCTCTATGGCTACACCTTC. Protein: CAWTARHLYGYTF. This rearrangement joins TRBV30 to TRBJ1-2; D gene unclear. The V and J ends lost 4 bases and 4 bases respectively, with 13 bases between them. This CDR3 region has 13 residues. The germline V gene encodes CDR1 GTSNPN and CDR2 SVGIG (reference sequence).

In this sample, this clone turned up once. The J gene is TRBJ1-5, the V gene TRBV7-9, with D uncertain. V lost 10 bases to trimming and J lost 4 bases, with 5 bases between them. This CDR3 comprises 10 residues. Germline V gene data show CDR1 as SEHNR and CDR2 as FQNEAQ (reference sequence). CDR3 sequence: CATLNQPQHF. The CDR3 DNA is TGTGCCACCCTAAATCAGCCCCAGCATTTT.

The chain recombines TRBV5-1 with TRBJ2-6; 10 positions agree with TRBD1. Germline CDR1 SGHRS, CDR2 YFSETQ. This CDR3 region has 18 residues. V was pared by 4 bases and J by 0 bases, with 7 bases of the junction left unmatched. CDR3 sequence reads: CASSDLGQGSSGANVLTF. The CDR3 coding sequence is TGCGCCAGCAGCGATTTGGGACAGGGGAGCTCTGGGGCCAACGTCCTGACTTTC.

The chain combines TRBV30 with TRBJ1-1; D gene unclear. The germline V gene has CDR1 GTSNPN and CDR2 SVGIG (reference sequence). This CDR3 is built from 13 residues. The V end lost 3 bases, the J end lost 5 bases, and 13 bases lay between the germline ends. The CDR3 region has the DNA TGTGCCTGGAGCGCGCACCGGGGAACTGAAGCTTTCTTT. Its translation: CAWSAHRGTEAFF.

J is TRBJ2-7 and V is TRBV30; unclear D gene. The germline V gene encodes CDR1 GTSNPN and CDR2 SVGIG (reference sequence). This CDR3 has 13 residues. Trimming stripped 0 bases from V and 7 bases from J, with 13 bases between. CDR3 DNA: TGTGCCTGGAGTGTCACCCCAGACATGGAGCAGTACTTC. This translates into CAWSVTPDMEQYF. The entire variable domain, with the rest obtained from reference TRBV30 and TRBJ2-7, is as follows: SQTIHQWPATLVQPVGSPLSLECTVEGTSNPNLYWYRQAAGRGLQLLFYSVGIGQISSEVPQNLSASRPQDRQFILSSKKLLLSDSGFYLCAWSVTPDMEQYFGPGTRLTVT.

The V call is TRBV2, the J call TRBJ2-5; either TRBD1 or TRBD2 may fit D (5 bases each). The V gene's germline CDR1 is SNHLY and CDR2 FYNNEI. This CDR3 region has 13 residues. V gave up 8 bases and J gave up 5 bases, with 15 bases separating them. The CDR3 spells CASGERGGETQYF. The CDR3 bases are TGTGCCAGCGGGGAGAGGGGTGGCGAGACCCAGTACTTC.

This clone showed up many times. The chain recombines TRBV7-2 with TRBJ2-4; 10 nucleotides match TRBD2. The germline gives CDR1 SGHTA, CDR2 FQGNSA. The CDR3 sequence is 15 residues long. J was trimmed by 12 bases and V by 5 bases; bases with no gene match: 13. DNA for the CDR3: TGTGCCAGCAGCCGCCTAGCGGGGGCCGGGGGGAATCAGTACTTC. Encoded protein: CASSRLAGAGGNQYF.

This chain joins TRBV29-1 and TRBJ1-1; tentative D call: TRBD1 (5 bases). This CDR3 is 13 amino acids long. Germline V CDR1 and CDR2: SQVTM, ANQGSEA. V shed 1 base and J shed 4 bases, with 10 bases lying between them. The CDR3 bases are TGCAGCGTTGAAGGACAGCTCGGCACTGAAGCTTTCTTT. It codes for CSVEGQLGTEAFF.

The chain employs TRBV6-5 and TRBJ2-5; TRBD1 is a possible D gene (5 bases). With 6 bases removed from V and 7 bases from J, the gap between germline ends came to 15 bases. Germline V gives CDR1 MNHEY, CDR2 SVGAGI. The CDR3 is made up of 13 amino acids. The CDR3 here is CASSRQRWGTQYF. The CDR3 DNA follows: TGTGCCAGCAGCCGACAGCGCTGGGGGACCCAGTACTTC.

The chain couples TRBV10-3 to TRBJ2-3; D not resolved. This CDR3 is built from 14 residues. The germline V gene has CDR1 ENHRY and CDR2 SYGVKD. V lost 6 bases, J lost 4 bases, and 14 bases lay in between. The CDR3 spells CAIRDGMRPDTQYF. DNA of the CDR3: TGTGCCATCAGGGATGGGATGCGTCCAGATACGCAGTATTTT.

The rearrangement joins TRBV14 to TRBJ2-2; 8 nucleotides line up with TRBD1. J was trimmed by 0 bases and V by 4 bases; bases with no gene match: 4. The CDR3 consists of 16 residues. Germline V gives CDR1 SGHDN, CDR2 FVKESK. The CDR3 bases are TGTGCCAGCAGCCGACAGGGGCCAACGAACACCGGGGAGCTGTTTTTT. It yields the protein CASSRQGPTNTGELFF.

The CDR3 DNA follows: TGTGCCAGCAGTTACTTTGCGGGGGGCATCTATGAGCAGTTCTTC. It is translated as CASSYFAGGIYEQFF. The rearrangement links TRBV6-5 to TRBJ2-1; 8 nucleotides align to TRBD2. Germline CDR1 MNHEY, CDR2 SVGAGI. CDR3 length: 15 amino acids. Unmatched junction bases numbered 7, after V lost 1 base and J lost 8 bases.

Many counts were recorded for this clone. The chain carries TRBV29-1 and TRBJ2-6; 7 nucleotides line up with TRBD2. The junction had 10 bases not matched to a gene; V was cut back by 7 bases and J by 4 bases. Germline CDR1 SQVTM, CDR2 ANQGSEA. The CDR3 sequence is 15 residues long. The CDR3 is CSAEGGSLGANVLTF. The DNA of the CDR3 is TGCAGCGCCGAGGGAGGGTCGTTGGGGGCCAACGTCCTGACTTTC.

The chain carries TRBV7-9 and TRBJ2-2; 9 nucleotides match TRBD1. J was trimmed by 3 bases and V by 7 bases; bases with no gene match: 3. Per the germline V gene, CDR1 is SEHNR and CDR2 is FQNEAQ (reference sequence). This CDR3 region has 14 residues. The CDR3 nucleotides read TGTGCCAGCACCCGACAGGGGGACACCGGGGAGCTGTTTTTT. Protein: CASTRQGDTGELFF.

This chain connects TRBV29-1 to TRBJ1-2, with a possible D match to TRBD1 (6 bases). From germline, CDR1 is SQVTM and CDR2 ANQGSEA. This CDR3 is 13 amino acids long. Trimming shortened V by 7 bases and J by 1 base, and 13 bases separated the two germline ends. As DNA, the CDR3 is TGCAGCGCTGGTCTAGGGGGTAACTATGGCTACACCTTC. It codes for CSAGLGGNYGYTF.

CDR3 residues: CASSPGTQEGYTF. In DNA form, the CDR3 reads TGTGCCAGCAGCCCGGGGACGCAAGAAGGCTACACCTTC. The chain links TRBV7-2 to TRBJ1-2, with D tentatively TRBD1 (5 bases). The CDR3 sequence is 13 residues long. Germline V gene sequence: CDR1 SGHTA, CDR2 FQGNSA. V gave up 5 bases and J gave up 8 bases, with 15 bases separating them.

This chain uses TRBV29-1 with TRBJ2-2; D is unclear. The CDR3 is made up of 12 amino acids. V shed 2 bases and J shed 2 bases, with 3 bases lying between them. Germline-derived CDR1 and CDR2 are SQVTM and ANQGSEA. The CDR3 nucleotides are TGCAGCGTTGAAAGTAACACCGGGGAGCTGTTTTTT. Protein: CSVESNTGELFF.

The J gene is TRBJ2-1, the V gene TRBV5-1; the match to TRBD1 covers 7 bases. Per germline, CDR1 SGHRS and CDR2 YFSETQ. The CDR3 consists of 15 residues. With V trimmed by 4 bases and J by 6 bases, 10 bases remained unmatched. CDR3 loop: CASSDDGQARNEQFF. The CDR3 DNA follows: TGCGCCAGCAGCGACGATGGACAGGCCCGCAATGAGCAGTTCTTC.

The V and J genes are TRBV25-1 and TRBJ2-5, with 9 bases that match TRBD2. The CDR3 has 15 residues. Per the germline V gene, CDR1 is MGHDK and CDR2 is SYGVNS. J lost 3 bases, V lost 2 bases, and 4 bases had no gene match. This CDR3 reads CASSEPGTSKETQYF. The DNA for the CDR3 is TGTGCCAGCAGTGAACCCGGGACTAGCAAAGAGACCCAGTACTTC.

The CDR3, as DNA: TGCGCCAGCAGCCAAGAAACCAGGGTGGGAAACATTCAGTACTTC. This translates into CASSQETRVGNIQYF. V gene TRBV4-1 combines with J gene TRBJ2-4; weak D call: TRBD1 (5 bases). The CDR3 has 15 residues. The germline V gene has CDR1 MGHRA and CDR2 YSYEKL. V lost 0 bases to trimming and J lost 6 bases, with 12 bases between them.

The chain joins TRBV20-1 to TRBJ2-7, with no clear D. The germline CDR1 and CDR2 sequences are DFQATT and SNEGSKA (reference sequence). V was pared by 7 bases and J by 5 bases, with 9 bases between. The CDR3 contains 10 residues. The DNA of the CDR3 is TGCAGTGTCGGCCTCGACGAGCAGTACTTC. Residues: CSVGLDEQYF.

The gene calls are TRBV30 and TRBJ2-2; weak D call: TRBD1 (6 bases). The CDR3 has 17 amino acids. Trimming left V 7 bases short and J 3 bases short, with 24 bases between. CDR1 and CDR2 (germline): GTSNPN, SVGIG (reference sequence). CDR3 residues: CAYTPTYRVVDTGELFF. CDR3 coding DNA: TGTGCCTACACACCCACATACAGGGTGGTTGACACCGGGGAGCTGTTTTTT.

This clone was counted a few times. J is TRBJ1-1 and V is TRBV7-2; D not certain. Germline V gives CDR1 SGHTA, CDR2 FQGNSA. The CDR3 runs 11 residues. Deletions cut 5 bases from V and 3 bases from J, with 4 bases between. The CDR3 loop reads CASSVDTEAFF. Here the CDR3 DNA reads TGTGCCAGCAGCGTTGACACTGAAGCTTTCTTT.